This T cell receptor (beta chain) came from a study of human thymus T cells. The length of the CDR3 is 15 residues. Looked up from germline, CDR1 is MNHNY and CDR2 is SVGAGI (reference sequence). V shed 4 bases and J shed 3 bases, with 16 bases lying between them. Only in-frame clones appear in the TCRdb table, and some are missing; sequencing was by immunoSEQ multiplex PCR. Of some 46,000 clones in the sample, more than 85% are singletons; the top ten hold about 0.17%. Sequencing input: blood. This clonotype originated in a girl less than two years old with a congenital heart defect but otherwise immunologically healthy. The rearrangement joins TRBV6-6 to TRBJ2-7; D may correspond to TRBD1 or TRBD2 (5 bases each). CDR3 in amino acids: CASSLGVYGNYEQYF. The CDR3 DNA reads TGTGCCAGCAGTTTGGGGGTCTACGGGAACTACGAGCAGTACTTC.